These 9 T cell receptor beta chains came from one sample sequenced in a study of blood T cell repertoires in COVID-19. The protocol was immunoSEQ multiplex PCR, while the TCRdb copy is restricted to in-frame clones and leaves out a portion. The repertoire holds about 160,000 clones, with 84% as singletons. The specimen sequenced was peripheral blood. Receptors were obtained from a man aged 18 to 30 with active or convalescent COVID-19.

This clone appeared a single time. The chain is built from TRBV28 and TRBJ1-6, with a possible D match to TRBD1 (5 bases). Trimming pared 5 bases from V and 5 bases from J, leaving 16 bases between. The CDR3 length is 16 residues. The V gene's germline CDR1 is MDHEN and CDR2 SYDVKM. The CDR3 spells CASSPSVTVHNSPLHF. The CDR3 nucleotides are TGTGCCAGCAGTCCTTCTGTGACAGTCCATAATTCACCCCTCCACTTT.

This chain connects TRBV5-6 to TRBJ2-4, with TRBD1 matching over 8 bases. The CDR3 spans 15 residues. V shed 2 bases, J shed 5 bases, and the junction held 6 bases outside the gene matches. Germline loops: CDR1 SGHDT, CDR2 YYEEEE. CDR3: CASSFSLTGENIQYF. In DNA, the CDR3 is TGTGCCAGCAGCTTTTCACTGACAGGGGAAAACATTCAGTACTTC.

CDR3 loop: CASSFSGTIGETQYF. In nucleotides, the CDR3 is TGCGCCAGCAGCTTCAGCGGGACAATCGGGGAGACCCAGTACTTC. The chain is built from TRBV5-1 and TRBJ2-5; TRBD2 might be the D (7 bases). Germline CDR1 and CDR2: SGHRS and YFSETQ. Trimming cost V 2 bases and J 5 bases, with 16 bases left between them. This CDR3 region has 15 residues.

The chain uses TRBV6-6 and TRBJ2-7, with 7 bases fitting TRBD1. CDR1 and CDR2 (germline): MNHNY, SVGAGI (reference sequence). CDR3 length equals 14 residues. With V trimmed by 6 bases and J by 7 bases, 12 bases remained unmatched. This CDR3 reads CASSPSTGVREQYF. CDR3 nucleotide sequence: TGTGCCAGCAGCCCCTCCACAGGGGTGAGGGAGCAGTACTTC.

The rearrangement links TRBV5-3 to TRBJ2-1, with 7 bases lining up with TRBD2. TRBV5-3 is identified as an open reading frame with a role that is uncertain. The CDR3 has 16 amino acids. V dropped 2 bases and J dropped 4; count of bases not matched to a gene: 9. In DNA form, the CDR3 reads TGTGCCAGAAGCTTTGGGCGGGAGTGGGGGTACAATGAGCAGTTCTTC. Amino acid sequence: CARSFGREWGYNEQFF.

The chain uses TRBV7-7 and TRBJ2-5; 8 bases map to TRBD1. Losses at the gene ends were 5 bases for V and 2 bases for J; bases not matched to a gene: 7. The germline V gene encodes CDR1 SSHAT and CDR2 FNYEAQ (reference sequence). There are 15 residues in the CDR3. The CDR3 nucleotides read TGTGCCAGCAGCCGAGGGACAGGAGGGCAAGAGACCCAGTACTTC. It encodes CASSRGTGGQETQYF.

This sequence joins TRBV2 and TRBJ1-5, with D tentatively TRBD1 (6 bases). V lost 5 bases and J 6 bases, leaving 11 bases between the germline ends. Germline V gene lookup returns CDR1 SNHLY and CDR2 FYNNEI. This CDR3 has 13 residues. The CDR3 bases are TGTGCCAGCAGTCCTGGGGGCGGTCAGCCCCAGCATTTT. Its translation: CASSPGGGQPQHF. The entire variable domain, with the rest obtained from reference TRBV2 and TRBJ1-5, is as follows: EPEVTQTPSHQVTQMGQEVILRCVPISNHLYFYWYRQILGQKVEFLVSFYNNEISEKSEIFDDQFSVERPDGSNFTLKIRSTKLEDSAMYFCASSPGGGQPQHFGDGTRLSIL.

The chain links TRBV29-1 to TRBJ2-3, with 9 nucleotides matching TRBD2. Germline V gene lookup returns CDR1 SQVTM and CDR2 ANQGSEA. Trimming removed 2 bases from V and 0 bases from J; junction bases left unmatched: 6. This CDR3 is 16 amino acids long. In DNA form, the CDR3 reads TGCAGCGTTGAATTAGCGGGAGTGACTAGCACAGATACGCAGTATTTT. This encodes CSVELAGVTSTDTQYF.

The chain carries TRBV6-2 or TRBV6-3 and TRBJ1-5, with D possibly matching TRBD1 (5 bases). V gave up 4 bases and J gave up 1 base, with 8 bases separating them. Germline values: CDR1 MNHEY, CDR2 SVGEGT. The CDR3 totals 14 residues. The CDR3 sequence: CASSWGGSNQPQHF. CDR3 nucleotide sequence: TGTGCCAGCAGTTGGGGGGGAAGCAATCAGCCCCAGCATTTT.